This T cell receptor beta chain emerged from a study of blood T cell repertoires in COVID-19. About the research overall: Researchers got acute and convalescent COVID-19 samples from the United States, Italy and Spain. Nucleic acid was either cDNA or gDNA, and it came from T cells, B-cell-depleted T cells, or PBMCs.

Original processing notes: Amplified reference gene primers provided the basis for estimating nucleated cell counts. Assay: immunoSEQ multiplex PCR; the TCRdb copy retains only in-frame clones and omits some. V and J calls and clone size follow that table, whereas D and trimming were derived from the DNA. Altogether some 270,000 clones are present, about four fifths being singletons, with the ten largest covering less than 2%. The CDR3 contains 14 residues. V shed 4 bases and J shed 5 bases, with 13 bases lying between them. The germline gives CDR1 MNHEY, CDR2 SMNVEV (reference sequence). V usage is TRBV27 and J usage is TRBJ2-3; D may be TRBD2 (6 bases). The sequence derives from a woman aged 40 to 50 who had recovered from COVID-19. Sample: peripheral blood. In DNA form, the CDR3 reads TGTGCCAGCAGTTCAGGACCGCGGGGAGATACGCAGTATTTT. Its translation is CASSSGPRGDTQYF.